The next 11 T cell receptor beta chains were all read from a single sample in a study of T-cell memory formation after mild COVID-19. A single record per CDR3 protein comes from TCRdb applying MiXCR to the 5' RACE reads. The table records 300,000 to 400,000 distinct CDR3 sequences, approximately 15% of them present only once. Specimen: PBMCs or a T cell subset sorted from them (not recorded which). These receptors were taken from a man between 18 and 29 years old who had mild COVID-19 (a few samples of this study predate the infection). Cell type and time point are not known.

The gene calls are TRBV7-9 and TRBJ2-1; a possible D gene is TRBD2 (6 bases). Looked up from germline, CDR1 is SEHNR and CDR2 is FQNEAQ (reference sequence). The CDR3 is 14 amino acids. V was pared by 4 bases and J by 3 bases, with 10 bases between. Here the CDR3 reads CASSSAGLYNEQFF. The CDR3 DNA is TGTGCCAGCAGCTCCGCGGGGCTCTACAATGAGCAGTTCTTC.

This clonotype has more than one count but fewer than ten. The genes are TRBV2 and TRBJ1-2, with D unclear. The CDR3 loop spans 14 amino acids. The ends were cut back, 2 bases at V and 4 bases at J, with 11 bases in the middle. The germline CDR1 and CDR2 sequences are SNHLY and FYNNEI. The CDR3 protein is CASSENGIPYGYTF. The DNA for the CDR3 is TGTGCCAGCAGTGAAAATGGGATCCCCTATGGCTACACCTTC.

J is TRBJ1-1 and V is TRBV27, with 7 bases matching TRBD1. The germline V gene has CDR1 MNHEY and CDR2 SMNVEV (reference sequence). There are 15 residues in the CDR3. Trimming removed 6 bases from V and 3 bases from J; junction bases left unmatched: 10. The CDR3 bases are TGTGCCAGCAGGGCTTCGGACAGGTATGACACTGAAGCTTTCTTT. Translation: CASRASDRYDTEAFF.

This clonotype has at least ten counts. The rearrangement joins TRBV5-1 to TRBJ1-4; 7 bases line up with TRBD1. The CDR3 spans 14 residues. J lost 6 bases, V lost 5 bases, and 7 bases had no gene match. CDR1 SGHRS and CDR2 YFSETQ come from the germline V gene. Here the CDR3 reads CASRQTGTDEKLFF. For the CDR3, the DNA is TGCGCCAGCAGACAGACCGGGACAGATGAAAAACTGTTTTTT.

This clonotype was picked up a small number of times. This chain links TRBV4-3 with TRBJ1-2; D gene unclear. The CDR3 length is 15 residues. Trimming left V 4 bases short and J 0 bases short, with 12 bases between. Germline CDR1 LGHNA, CDR2 YSLEER. The CDR3 here is CASSLNDAANYGYTF. CDR3 nucleotide sequence: TGCGCCAGCAGCCTAAATGACGCAGCTAACTATGGCTACACCTTC.

This clonotype was recorded many times. This sequence joins TRBV5-5 and TRBJ2-3; TRBD1 might be the D (5 bases). Looked up from germline, CDR1 is SGHKS and CDR2 is YYEKEE (reference sequence). The CDR3 covers 15 residues. Trimming removed 0 bases at V and 0 bases at J, with 8 bases between. CDR3 region: CASSLARASTDTQYF. The CDR3 DNA reads TGTGCCAGCAGCTTGGCCAGGGCTAGCACAGATACGCAGTATTTT.

This clonotype was counted at least ten times. V is TRBV4-3 and J is TRBJ2-2, with a possible D match to TRBD2 (5 bases). V lost 0 bases and J 1 base, leaving 15 bases between the germline ends. This CDR3 has 18 amino acids. CDR1 is LGHNA, CDR2 YSLEER, per germline. In DNA, the CDR3 is TGCGCCAGCAGCCAAGAACGGACTGCACCCCTGAACACCGGGGAGCTGTTTTTT. The encoded protein is CASSQERTAPLNTGELFF.

In its sample, this clonotype was seen a few times. This chain links TRBV2 with TRBJ2-5; D might be TRBD1 (5 bases). V lost 8 bases and J 3 bases, leaving 13 bases between the germline ends. Germline V lookup: CDR1 SNHLY, CDR2 FYNNEI. The CDR3 length is 13 residues. CDR3 sequence reads: CASLGLDKETQYF. CDR3 DNA: TGTGCCAGCCTAGGGCTGGACAAAGAGACCCAGTACTTC.

The V call is TRBV5-1, the J call TRBJ1-2; D call uncertain. The V gene's germline CDR1 is SGHRS and CDR2 YFSETQ. V dropped 5 bases and J dropped 1 base, with 9 bases sitting between them. The CDR3 is 13 residues long. CDR3 protein: CASRQEFNYGYTF. The CDR3 DNA is TGCGCCAGCAGGCAGGAGTTTAACTATGGCTACACCTTC.

This chain uses TRBV9 with TRBJ1-1; no definite D call. The ends were cut back, 0 bases at V and 2 bases at J, with 11 bases in the middle. This CDR3 has 15 amino acids. Germline V gene lookup returns CDR1 SGDLS and CDR2 YYNGEE. For the CDR3, the DNA is TGTGCCAGCAGCGTAGGGTTAGGACGCAACACTGAAGCTTTCTTT. It specifies CASSVGLGRNTEAFF.

The chain has TRBV11-2 and TRBJ2-5; TRBD2 matches at 7 bases. From germline, CDR1 is SGHAT and CDR2 FQNNGV. J gave up 9 bases and V 2 bases, and 12 bases lay outside the gene matches. The CDR3 sequence is 15 residues long. In DNA, the CDR3 is TGTGCCAGCAGCTTATCTACTAGCGAGGGGACGCCCCAGTACTTC. Amino acid sequence: CASSLSTSEGTPQYF.